These T cell receptor beta chains were read from a single sample in a study of blood T cell repertoires in COVID-19. Libraries were prepared by immunoSEQ multiplex PCR; TCRdb keeps only in-frame clonotypes and omits some of them. The sample lists 200,000 or so clones, 82% occurring once. Sequenced: peripheral blood. The receptor set was obtained from a human donor with acute or convalescent COVID-19. The donor label of this sample is uncertain. CDR3s include the opening cysteine and the closing phenylalanine or tryptophan. D genes are given only for firm matches.

len,d_gene,j_gene,v_gene,CDR3aa,CDR3nt
12,.,TRBJ2-7,TRBV30,CAWSVRGYEQYF,TGTGCCTGGAGTGTCAGGGGCTACGAGCAGTACTTC
15,TRBD2,TRBJ2-3,TRBV9,CASSVVAGEADTQYF,TGTGCCAGCAGCGTAGTAGCGGGGGAAGCAGATACGCAGTATTTT
12,.,TRBJ1-1,TRBV29-1,CSVLRENTEAFF,TGCAGCGTACTGCGGGAGAACACTGAAGCTTTCTTT
15,.,TRBJ1-1,TRBV18,CASSILAELNTEAFF,TGTGCCAGCTCAATTTTGGCGGAGCTGAACACTGAAGCTTTCTTT
15,.,TRBJ2-5,TRBV14,CASSQVRGLGETQYF,TGTGCCAGCAGCCAAGTCCGAGGGTTAGGGGAGACCCAGTACTTC
16,TRBD1,TRBJ1-4,TRBV7-8,CASSSTGGATNEKLFF,TGTGCCAGCAGCTCAACAGGGGGCGCGACTAATGAAAAACTGTTTTTT
19,TRBD2,TRBJ2-3,TRBV19,CASSIGLAGGRRITDTQYF,TGTGCCAGTAGTATCGGGCTAGCGGGAGGAAGGCGAATCACAGATACGCAGTATTTT
16,TRBD2,TRBJ2-1,TRBV5-4,CASSRAAGEVYYEQFF,TGTGCCAGCAGCCGGGCGGCGGGAGAGGTGTACTATGAGCAGTTCTTC
16,.,TRBJ2-4,TRBV4-2,CASSQGAGLAKNIQYF,TGTGCCAGCAGCCAAGGGGCAGGTCTAGCCAAAAACATTCAGTACTTC
15,.,TRBJ2-3,TRBV27,CASSLGLPLTDTQYF,TGTGCCAGCAGCTTGGGACTCCCCTTGACAGATACGCAGTATTTT
13,.,TRBJ1-2,TRBV12-3/TRBV12-4,CASSFGSNYGYTF,TGTGCCAGCAGTTTTGGCAGTAACTATGGCTACACCTTC
13,TRBD1,TRBJ2-7,TRBV19,CASRPGTGGPEYF,TGTGCCAGTAGACCCGGGACAGGGGGCCCGGAGTACTTC
15,TRBD1,TRBJ2-7,TRBV18,CASSPWTGGSYEQYF,TGTGCCAGCTCACCCTGGACAGGGGGCTCCTACGAGCAGTACTTC